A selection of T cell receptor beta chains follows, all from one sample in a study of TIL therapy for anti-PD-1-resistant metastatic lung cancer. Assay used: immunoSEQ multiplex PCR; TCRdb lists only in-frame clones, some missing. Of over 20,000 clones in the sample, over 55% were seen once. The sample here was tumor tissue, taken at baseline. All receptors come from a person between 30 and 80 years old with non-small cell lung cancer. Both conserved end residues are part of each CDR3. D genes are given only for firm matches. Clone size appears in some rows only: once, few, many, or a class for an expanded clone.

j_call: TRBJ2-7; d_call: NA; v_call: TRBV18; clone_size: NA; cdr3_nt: TGTGCCAGCTCACCCCAGGACGGAGGGACCTACGAGCAGTACTTC; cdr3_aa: CASSPQDGGTYEQYF
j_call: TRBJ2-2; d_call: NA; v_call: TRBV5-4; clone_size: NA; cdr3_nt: TGTGCCAGCGACGATCGGGTTACCGGGGAGCTGTTTTTT; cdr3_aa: CASDDRVTGELFF
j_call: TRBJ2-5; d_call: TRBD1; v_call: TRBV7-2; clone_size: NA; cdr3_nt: TGTGCCAGCAGCTCCAACAGGGGCGGCGAGGAGACCCAGTACTTC; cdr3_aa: CASSSNRGGEETQYF
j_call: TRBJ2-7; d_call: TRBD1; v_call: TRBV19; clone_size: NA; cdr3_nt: TGTGCCAGTAGTACGTCCCGGGGACAGGGGTACGAGCAGTACTTC; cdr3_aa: CASSTSRGQGYEQYF
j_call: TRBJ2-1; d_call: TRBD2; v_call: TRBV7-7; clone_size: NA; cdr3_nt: TGTGCTAGCAGCTTAGGCAGCGGGGGGGCCGAGGGTGAGCAGTTCTTC; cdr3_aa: CASSLGSGGAEGEQFF
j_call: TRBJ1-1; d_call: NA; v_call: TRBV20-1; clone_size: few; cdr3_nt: TGCAGTGCCGGGGGGGGTTCTGGTGCTTTCTTT; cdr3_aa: CSAGGGSGAFF
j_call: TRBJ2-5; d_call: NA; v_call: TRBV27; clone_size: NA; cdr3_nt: TGTGCCAGCAGTTCCGGGGTAGGGAACCAAGAGACCCAGTACTTC; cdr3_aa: CASSSGVGNQETQYF
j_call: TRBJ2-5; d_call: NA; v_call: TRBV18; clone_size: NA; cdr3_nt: TGTGCCAGCTCACCACTAGCATCTCTGGAGACCCAGTACTTC; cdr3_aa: CASSPLASLETQYF
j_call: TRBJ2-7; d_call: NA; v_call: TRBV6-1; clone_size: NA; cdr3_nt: TGTGCCAGCAGTCCCCAGGGAGGCGAGCAGTACTTC; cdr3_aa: CASSPQGGEQYF
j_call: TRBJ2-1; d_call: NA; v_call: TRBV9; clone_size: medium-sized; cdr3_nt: TGTGCCAGCAGCCCCACGGACAGCTACAATGAGCAGTTCTTC; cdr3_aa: CASSPTDSYNEQFF
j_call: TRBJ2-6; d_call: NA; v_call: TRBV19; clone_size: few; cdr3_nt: TGTGCCAGTAGTATCCTCGGATCTGGGGCCAACGTCCTGACTTTC; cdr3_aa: CASSILGSGANVLTF
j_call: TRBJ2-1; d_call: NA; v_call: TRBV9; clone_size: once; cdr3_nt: TGTGCCAGCAGTGAGGACACCACCTACAATGAGCAGTTCTTC; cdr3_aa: CASSEDTTYNEQFF
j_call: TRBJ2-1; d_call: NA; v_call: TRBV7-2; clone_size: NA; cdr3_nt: TGTGCCAGCAGCGCCGACGGAGCTTTGGGTGAGCAGTTCTTC; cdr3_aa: CASSADGALGEQFF
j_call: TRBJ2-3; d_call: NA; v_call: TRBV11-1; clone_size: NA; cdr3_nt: TGTGCCAGCAGGGGGGGGGCCACAGATACGCAGTATTTT; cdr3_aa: CASRGGATDTQYF
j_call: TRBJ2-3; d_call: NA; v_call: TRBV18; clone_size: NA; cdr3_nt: TGTGCCAGCTCACCAACAGTCACAGATACGCAGTATTTT; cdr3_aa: CASSPTVTDTQYF
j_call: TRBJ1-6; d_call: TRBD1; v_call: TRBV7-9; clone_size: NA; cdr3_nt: TGTGCCAGCAGCTTATATCAGGGGGTGGATTCACCCCTCCACTTT; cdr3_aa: CASSLYQGVDSPLHF
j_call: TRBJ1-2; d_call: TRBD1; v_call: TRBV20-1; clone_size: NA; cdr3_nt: TGCAGTGCAACAGGGGACTATGGCACCTTC; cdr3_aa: CSATGDYGTF
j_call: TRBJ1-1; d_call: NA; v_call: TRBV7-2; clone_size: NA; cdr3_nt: TGTGCCAGCAGCTCCGTGAACACTGAAGCTTTCTTT; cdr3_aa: CASSSVNTEAFF
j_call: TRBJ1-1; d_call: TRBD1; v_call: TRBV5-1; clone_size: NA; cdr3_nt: TGCGCCAGCAGCGGCGGGACAGGGGATCTAACTGAAGCTTTCTTT; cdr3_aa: CASSGGTGDLTEAFF
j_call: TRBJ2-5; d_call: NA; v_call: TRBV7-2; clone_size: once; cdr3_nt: TGTGCCAGCAGCTTAGTTGAGACGCCTTGGGAGAGCCAGTACTTC; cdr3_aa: CASSLVETPWESQYF
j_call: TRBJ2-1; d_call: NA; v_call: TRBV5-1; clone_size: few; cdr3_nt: TGCGCCAGCAGCTTACCGGGACCCAAGGGGCAGTTCTTC; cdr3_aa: CASSLPGPKGQFF
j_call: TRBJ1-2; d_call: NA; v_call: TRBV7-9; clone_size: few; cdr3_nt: TGTGCCAGCAGCCGCGACGAAGATGGCTACACCTTC; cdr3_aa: CASSRDEDGYTF
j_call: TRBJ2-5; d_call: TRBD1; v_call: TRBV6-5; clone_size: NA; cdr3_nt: TGTGCCAGCAGCCCGGACAGGGTTATTTGGGAGCAGTACTTC; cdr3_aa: CASSPDRVIWEQYF
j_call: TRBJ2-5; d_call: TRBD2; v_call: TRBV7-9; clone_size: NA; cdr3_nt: TGTGCCAGCAGCTACTCAGCGGGGGGGTACGAGACCCAGTACTTC; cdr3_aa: CASSYSAGGYETQYF
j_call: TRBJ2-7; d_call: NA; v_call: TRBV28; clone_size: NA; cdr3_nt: TGTGCCAGCACCACTTGGAGGTTTTCGAGCTCCTACGAGCAGTACTTC; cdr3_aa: CASTTWRFSSSYEQYF
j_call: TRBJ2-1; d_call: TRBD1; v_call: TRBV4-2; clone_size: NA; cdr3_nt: TGTGCCAGCAGCCCCCGGGGACAGGGGATTTTCAATGAGCAGTTCTTC; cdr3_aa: CASSPRGQGIFNEQFF
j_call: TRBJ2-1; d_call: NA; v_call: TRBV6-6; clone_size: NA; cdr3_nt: TGTGCCAATTCCCGCTCGGCGGGCAATGAGCAGTTCTTC; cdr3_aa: CANSRSAGNEQFF
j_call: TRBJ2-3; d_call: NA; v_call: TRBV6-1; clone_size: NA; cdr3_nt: TGTGCCAGCAGACCCGGGACACCCACAGATACGCAGTATTTT; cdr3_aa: CASRPGTPTDTQYF
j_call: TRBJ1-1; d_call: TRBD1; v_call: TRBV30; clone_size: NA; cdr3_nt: TGTGCCTGGAGTCGAGACAGGGGAAGGACTGAAGCTTTCTTT; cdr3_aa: CAWSRDRGRTEAFF
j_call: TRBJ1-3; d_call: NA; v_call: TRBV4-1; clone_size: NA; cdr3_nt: TGCGCCAGCACCGGGGCAGGGCCTGGAAACACCATATATTTT; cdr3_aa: CASTGAGPGNTIYF
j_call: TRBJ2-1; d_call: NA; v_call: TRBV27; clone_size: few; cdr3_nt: TGTGCCAGCAGCCCACTCCACCCGGTCAGGCCGGGGACCAATGAGCAGTTCTTC; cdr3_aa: CASSPLHPVRPGTNEQFF
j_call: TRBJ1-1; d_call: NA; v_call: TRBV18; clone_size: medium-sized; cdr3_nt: TGTGCCAGCTCACCAGAAGAGAACACTGAAGCTTTCTTT; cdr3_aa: CASSPEENTEAFF
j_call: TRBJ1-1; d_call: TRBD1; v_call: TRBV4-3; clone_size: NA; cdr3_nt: TGCGCCAGCAGCCAGGACTACAGGGGGGGGACTGAAGCTTTCTTT; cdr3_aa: CASSQDYRGGTEAFF
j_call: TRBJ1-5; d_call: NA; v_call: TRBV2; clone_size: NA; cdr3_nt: TGTGCCAGCAGTATTAATCAGCCCCAGCATTTT; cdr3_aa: CASSINQPQHF
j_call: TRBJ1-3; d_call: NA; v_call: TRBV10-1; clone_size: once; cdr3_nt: TGCGCCAGCAGTGGGTCCAGGACCGGGACTGGAAACACCATATATTTT; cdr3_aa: CASSGSRTGTGNTIYF
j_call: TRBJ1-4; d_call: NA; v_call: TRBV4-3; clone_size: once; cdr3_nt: TGCGCCAGCAGCCAAGGAGCGCGCGGGGCAACTAATGAAAAACTGTTTTTT; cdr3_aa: CASSQGARGATNEKLFF
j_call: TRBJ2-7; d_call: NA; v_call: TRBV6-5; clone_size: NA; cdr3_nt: TGTGCCAGCAGCCTAGACAGATTCCCCTACGAGCAGTACTTC; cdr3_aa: CASSLDRFPYEQYF